Below are 12 T cell receptor beta chains sequenced from a single sample in a study of blood T cell repertoires in COVID-19. Sequenced by immunoSEQ multiplex PCR; TCRdb stores in-frame clones only, minus some. This table holds 25,000 to 30,000 clones, 92% found once. Material: peripheral blood. Receptors originate from a man in his fifties or sixties with active COVID-19.

The chain is built from TRBV2 and TRBJ1-2; D is ambiguous. CDR3 length: 13 residues. Germline CDR1 and CDR2: SNHLY and FYNNEI. Trimming took 6 bases from V and 2 from J, leaving 10 bases between them. CDR3 amino acids: CASSPGVNYGYTF. CDR3 sequence (DNA): TGTGCCAGCAGCCCCGGGGTCAACTATGGCTACACCTTC.

V gene TRBV5-1 combines with J gene TRBJ2-3; 7 positions agree with TRBD1. Germline V gives CDR1 SGHRS, CDR2 YFSETQ. CDR3 length: 14 residues. The V segment lost 4 bases and the J segment 4 bases; nucleotides outside the gene matches: 6. The CDR3 DNA is TGCGCCAGCAGCCCACAGGGGTTTCCAGATACGCAGTATTTT. Translation gives CASSPQGFPDTQYF.

This chain joins TRBV27 and TRBJ2-7; TRBD1 might be the D (6 bases). V gave up 1 base and J gave up 2 bases, with 12 bases separating them. Germline V lookup: CDR1 MNHEY, CDR2 SMNVEV (reference sequence). CDR3 length: 15 residues. The CDR3 loop reads CASSLLPDRTYEQYF. CDR3 nucleotide sequence: TGTGCCAGCAGTTTATTGCCGGACAGAACCTACGAGCAGTACTTC.

DNA for the CDR3: TGTGCCAGCAGTGACTCAGGGGCCACAGATACGCAGTATTTT. Amino acid sequence: CASSDSGATDTQYF. The gene calls are TRBV6-4 and TRBJ2-3, with a weak D call TRBD1 (5 bases). The CDR3 has 14 residues. V dropped 0 bases and J dropped 2 bases, with 6 bases sitting between them. Germline assignment: CDR1 MRHNA and CDR2 SNTAGT.

J is TRBJ2-6 and V is TRBV29-1, with a weak D call TRBD2 (5 bases). The CDR3 sequence is 15 residues long. Per germline, CDR1 SQVTM and CDR2 ANQGSEA. V was pared by 1 base and J by 4 bases, with 11 bases between. This CDR3 is CSVEVAGVGANVLTF. The CDR3 region has the DNA TGCAGCGTTGAAGTGGCCGGGGTCGGGGCCAACGTCCTGACTTTC.

The CDR3 sequence: CATKGGGDISYEQYF. The CDR3, as DNA: TGTGCCACCAAGGGGGGGGGCGATATCTCCTACGAGCAGTACTTC. The rearrangement links TRBV28 to TRBJ2-7; tentatively, D is TRBD2 (7 bases). Germline CDR1 is MDHEN and CDR2 is SYDVKM. V lost 10 bases to trimming and J lost 0 bases, with 19 bases between them. This CDR3 spans 15 amino acids.

The rearrangement joins TRBV10-3 to TRBJ1-1; no clear D gene. The CDR3 runs to 12 residues. Germline V gene sequence: CDR1 ENHRY, CDR2 SYGVKD. Deletions cut 3 bases from V and 3 bases from J, with 5 bases between. The CDR3 bases are TGTGCCATCAGTGACAGTTACACTGAAGCTTTCTTT. This gives the protein CAISDSYTEAFF.

The DNA of the CDR3 is TGCGCCAGCCGGAGGACAGGGGACGAGCAGTACTTC. This gives the protein CASRRTGDEQYF. The chain recombines TRBV10-2 with TRBJ2-7, with 9 bases fitting TRBD1. The CDR3 sequence is 12 residues long. V trimming: 8 bases; J trimming: 5 bases; junction bases outside the gene matches: 4. Germline CDR1 reads WSHSY; CDR2 reads SAAADI.

This sequence joins TRBV12-3 or TRBV12-4 and TRBJ2-1; D remains unclear. The V gene lost 6 bases and the J gene lost 4 bases, with 10 bases spanning the gap. The length of the CDR3 is 13 residues. CDR3: CASSRSRYNEQFF. CDR3 DNA: TGTGCCAGCAGCCGTAGCCGTTACAATGAGCAGTTCTTC.

With respect to this clone: An end of the junction differs from the germline gene, which may be a read error. This chain joins TRBV7-2 and TRBJ1-2; no clear D. The CDR3 is made up of 15 amino acids. Germline CDR1 and CDR2: SGHTA and FQGNSA. In DNA form, the CDR3 reads TGTGCCAGCAGTTTAGGGCAGTCTTCTAACTATGGCTACACCTTC. Translated, it gives CASSLGQSSNYGYTF.

The chain carries TRBV10-3 and TRBJ2-7; 7 nucleotides match TRBD1. Germline V gene lookup returns CDR1 ENHRY and CDR2 SYGVKD. CDR3 length: 15 residues. V was pared by 3 bases and J by 0 bases, with 5 bases of the junction left unmatched. The CDR3 loop reads CAISEARDSSYEQYF. CDR3 sequence (DNA): TGTGCCATCAGTGAAGCCCGGGACAGCTCCTACGAGCAGTACTTC.

The chain recombines TRBV20-1 with TRBJ2-7, with 7 bases aligning to TRBD2. CDR1 and CDR2 from the germline V gene are DFQATT and SNEGSKA (reference sequence). V dropped 3 bases and J dropped 7; count of bases not matched to a gene: 12. The CDR3 loop spans 14 amino acids. For the CDR3, the DNA is TGCAGTGCTAGTGACGGTCTAGCGGAAAGGGAGCAGTACTTC. Amino acids: CSASDGLAEREQYF.